The rows below give T cell receptor beta chains drawn from one sample of a study of CD8 T cells in ankylosing spondylitis. A single record per CDR3 protein comes from TCRdb applying MiXCR to the 5' RACE reads. The sample lists 400,000 to 450,000 distinct CDR3 sequences; roughly 15% were seen once. Sequencing input: blood, either unsorted or a sorted T cell fraction (not recorded which). The receptors stem from a male donor with ankylosing spondylitis. CDR3s include the opening cysteine and the closing phenylalanine or tryptophan. The order of the fields is clone size, D gene, V gene, J gene, CDR3 protein, CDR3 DNA. A D gene is named only where the DNA matches it firmly. Not every row has a clone size; where given, it reads once, few, many or a size class.

clone_size: many; d_call: NA; v_call: TRBV5-1; j_call: TRBJ2-2; cdr3_aa: CASSQNTGELFF; cdr3_nt: TGCGCCAGCAGCCAAAACACCGGGGAGCTGTTTTTT
clone_size: many; d_call: NA; v_call: TRBV5-1; j_call: TRBJ2-7; cdr3_aa: CASSPGAQGRSYEQYF; cdr3_nt: TGCGCCAGCAGCCCTGGGGCCCAGGGTCGATCCTACGAGCAGTACTTC
clone_size: NA; d_call: TRBD1; v_call: TRBV7-3; j_call: TRBJ1-1; cdr3_aa: CASSAGQGKNTEAFF; cdr3_nt: TGTGCCAGCAGCGCCGGACAGGGCAAGAACACTGAAGCTTTCTTT
clone_size: NA; d_call: NA; v_call: TRBV2; j_call: TRBJ1-1; cdr3_aa: CASSERRTNTEAFF; cdr3_nt: TGTGCCAGCAGTGAAAGGCGGACGAACACTGAAGCTTTCTTT
clone_size: NA; d_call: NA; v_call: TRBV9; j_call: TRBJ2-2; cdr3_aa: CASSVSSGTGELFF; cdr3_nt: TGTGCCAGCAGCGTATCCAGCGGCACCGGGGAGCTGTTTTTT
clone_size: NA; d_call: NA; v_call: TRBV6-2/TRBV6-3; j_call: TRBJ2-1; cdr3_aa: CASRPAGSYNEQFF; cdr3_nt: TGTGCCAGCAGACCAGCGGGCTCCTACAATGAGCAGTTCTTC
clone_size: NA; d_call: TRBD1; v_call: TRBV7-2; j_call: TRBJ2-7; cdr3_aa: CASSSPGQGHEQYF; cdr3_nt: TGTGCCAGCAGCTCGCCGGGACAGGGCCACGAGCAGTACTTC
clone_size: NA; d_call: NA; v_call: TRBV7-8; j_call: TRBJ2-7; cdr3_aa: CASSLASISEQYF; cdr3_nt: TGTGCCAGCAGCTTAGCATCAATCTCCGAGCAGTACTTC
clone_size: NA; d_call: NA; v_call: TRBV10-1; j_call: TRBJ2-1; cdr3_aa: CASRRTTYYNEQFF; cdr3_nt: TGCGCCAGCAGGCGGACAACGTACTACAATGAGCAGTTCTTC
clone_size: NA; d_call: NA; v_call: TRBV20-1; j_call: TRBJ1-4; cdr3_aa: CSARDPRGTNEKLFF; cdr3_nt: TGCAGTGCTAGAGATCCCAGGGGAACTAATGAAAAACTGTTTTTT
clone_size: few; d_call: TRBD2; v_call: TRBV6-2/TRBV6-3; j_call: TRBJ2-1; cdr3_aa: CASSYSGLAKEQFF; cdr3_nt: TGTGCCAGCAGTTACTCCGGACTAGCCAAGGAGCAGTTCTTC
clone_size: NA; d_call: NA; v_call: TRBV3-1; j_call: TRBJ2-7; cdr3_aa: CASSQVAGRYEQYF; cdr3_nt: TGTGCCAGCAGCCAAGTGGCAGGTCGCTACGAGCAGTACTTC
clone_size: few; d_call: TRBD1; v_call: TRBV28; j_call: TRBJ1-5; cdr3_aa: CASTSPGQSFNQPQHF; cdr3_nt: TGTGCCAGCACCTCACCGGGACAGTCTTTCAATCAGCCCCAGCATTTT
clone_size: NA; d_call: TRBD1; v_call: TRBV5-1; j_call: TRBJ1-6; cdr3_aa: CASSYGTGADSPLHF; cdr3_nt: TGCGCCAGCAGCTACGGGACAGGGGCAGATTCACCCCTCCACTTT
clone_size: few; d_call: NA; v_call: TRBV29-1; j_call: TRBJ1-4; cdr3_aa: CSVAYGGGEKLFF; cdr3_nt: TGCAGCGTTGCGTACGGGGGCGGTGAAAAACTGTTTTTT
clone_size: NA; d_call: NA; v_call: TRBV6-1; j_call: TRBJ2-1; cdr3_aa: CASSLTGFRHNEQFF; cdr3_nt: TGTGCCAGCAGTCTAACAGGGTTTCGGCACAATGAGCAGTTCTTC
clone_size: NA; d_call: TRBD1; v_call: TRBV3-1; j_call: TRBJ1-4; cdr3_aa: CASSQETGGGEKLFF; cdr3_nt: TGTGCCAGCAGCCAAGAGACAGGGGGCGGCGAAAAACTGTTTTTT
clone_size: NA; d_call: NA; v_call: TRBV4-2; j_call: TRBJ1-6; cdr3_aa: CASSQDWGPNSPLHF; cdr3_nt: TGTGCCAGCAGCCAAGACTGGGGCCCAAATTCACCCCTCCACTTT
clone_size: NA; d_call: NA; v_call: TRBV6-5; j_call: TRBJ1-2; cdr3_aa: CASSLGIGGYTF; cdr3_nt: TGTGCCAGCAGTTTGGGGATTGGCGGCTACACCTTC
clone_size: many; d_call: TRBD1; v_call: TRBV20-1; j_call: TRBJ2-2; cdr3_aa: CSARGGDRASGTGELFF; cdr3_nt: TGCAGTGCTAGAGGGGGGGACAGGGCTTCTGGCACCGGGGAGCTGTTTTTT
clone_size: NA; d_call: TRBD1; v_call: TRBV20-1; j_call: TRBJ2-3; cdr3_aa: CSATRQGTGTDTQYF; cdr3_nt: TGCAGTGCTACCAGACAGGGTACGGGCACAGATACGCAGTATTTT
clone_size: many; d_call: NA; v_call: TRBV29-1; j_call: TRBJ1-1; cdr3_aa: CSVAGRGSTEAFF; cdr3_nt: TGCAGCGTTGCAGGTCGTGGGAGCACTGAAGCTTTCTTT
clone_size: NA; d_call: TRBD1; v_call: TRBV7-3; j_call: TRBJ2-7; cdr3_aa: CASSSYRDSAQYF; cdr3_nt: TGTGCCAGCAGCTCCTACCGGGACAGCGCGCAGTACTTC
clone_size: NA; d_call: NA; v_call: TRBV30; j_call: TRBJ1-5; cdr3_aa: CAWSTAASGNQPQHF; cdr3_nt: TGTGCCTGGAGTACGGCCGCCTCGGGGAATCAGCCCCAGCATTTT
clone_size: NA; d_call: TRBD1; v_call: TRBV5-1; j_call: TRBJ2-7; cdr3_aa: CASSYRTGSNYEQYF; cdr3_nt: TGCGCCAGCAGCTACCGGACAGGATCGAATTATGAGCAGTACTTC
clone_size: many; d_call: TRBD1; v_call: TRBV7-2; j_call: TRBJ2-7; cdr3_aa: CASSPGTGVYEQYF; cdr3_nt: TGTGCCAGCAGCCCCGGGACAGGGGTGTACGAGCAGTACTTC
clone_size: NA; d_call: NA; v_call: TRBV29-1; j_call: TRBJ2-3; cdr3_aa: CSRGEGAGDTQYF; cdr3_nt: TGCAGCCGCGGCGAGGGCGCGGGAGATACGCAGTATTTT
clone_size: few; d_call: NA; v_call: TRBV2; j_call: TRBJ2-1; cdr3_aa: CASNEWQNAPNEQFF; cdr3_nt: TGTGCCAGCAATGAGTGGCAGAATGCCCCCAATGAGCAGTTCTTC
clone_size: NA; d_call: NA; v_call: TRBV5-1; j_call: TRBJ1-1; cdr3_aa: CASSFGHENTEAFF; cdr3_nt: TGCGCCAGCAGCTTCGGGCACGAGAACACTGAAGCTTTCTTT
clone_size: NA; d_call: NA; v_call: TRBV4-1; j_call: TRBJ2-3; cdr3_aa: CASSQGAPPDTQYF; cdr3_nt: TGCGCCAGCAGCCAAGGGGCCCCCCCAGATACGCAGTATTTT
clone_size: few; d_call: TRBD1; v_call: TRBV28; j_call: TRBJ2-7; cdr3_aa: CASSSSRDRVAEQYF; cdr3_nt: TGTGCCAGCAGTTCCAGCCGGGACAGGGTAGCCGAGCAGTACTTC
clone_size: NA; d_call: NA; v_call: TRBV6-1; j_call: TRBJ1-2; cdr3_aa: CASSGGQSRNGYTF; cdr3_nt: TGTGCCAGCAGTGGCGGACAGTCCCGCAATGGCTACACCTTC
clone_size: few; d_call: NA; v_call: TRBV28; j_call: TRBJ1-3; cdr3_aa: CASSLQRVSGNTIYF; cdr3_nt: TGTGCCAGCAGTTTGCAACGGGTCTCTGGAAACACCATATATTTT
clone_size: few; d_call: NA; v_call: TRBV7-2; j_call: TRBJ1-5; cdr3_aa: CASSYQSYSNQPQHF; cdr3_nt: TGTGCCAGCAGCTATCAGAGCTATAGCAATCAGCCCCAGCATTTT
clone_size: NA; d_call: TRBD2; v_call: TRBV29-1; j_call: TRBJ2-2; cdr3_aa: CSVALAERGGELFF; cdr3_nt: TGCAGCGTTGCACTAGCGGAGCGAGGCGGGGAGCTGTTTTTT
clone_size: NA; d_call: NA; v_call: TRBV7-9; j_call: TRBJ2-2; cdr3_aa: CASSQRRAQNTGELFF; cdr3_nt: TGTGCCAGCAGCCAAAGACGGGCACAAAACACCGGGGAGCTGTTTTTT
clone_size: NA; d_call: NA; v_call: TRBV7-2; j_call: TRBJ2-2; cdr3_aa: CASSLESGYTGELFF; cdr3_nt: TGTGCCAGCAGCTTAGAGAGCGGATACACCGGGGAGCTGTTTTTT
clone_size: few; d_call: NA; v_call: TRBV7-2; j_call: TRBJ2-3; cdr3_aa: CASSLDPRVDTQYF; cdr3_nt: TGTGCCAGCAGCCTGGACCCTCGGGTTGATACGCAGTATTTT
clone_size: NA; d_call: NA; v_call: TRBV23-1; j_call: TRBJ1-5; cdr3_aa: CASKVGRKVNQPQHF; cdr3_nt: TGCGCCAGCAAGGTGGGGCGGAAGGTCAATCAGCCCCAGCATTTT
clone_size: few; d_call: NA; v_call: TRBV7-3; j_call: TRBJ2-5; cdr3_aa: CASRARPGRKTQYF; cdr3_nt: TGTGCCAGCAGAGCCCGGCCTGGCCGGAAGACCCAGTACTTC